This entry is about one TCR beta chain. The antigen remains undetermined. This specimen belongs to a study of vaccination and CD4 T cells after COVID-19. Study-level background: Four females and six males made up the convalescents, two of whom were Hispanic. Two-dose vaccination with either BNT162b2 or mRNA-1273 was given to participants. Investigators stimulated cells with overlapping spike peptides drawn from SARS-CoV-2, HCoV-NL63, HCoV-OC43 and HCoV-229E.

Documented treatment: roughly 10-day PBMC culture with coronavirus spike peptide pools or control peptides (ViraFEST assay). Following expansion of antigen-specific T cells with peptide pools, ViraFEST then sequenced TCRs. The trim removed 4 bases at V and 11 bases at J, leaving 13 bases unmatched. CDR3 length equals 17 residues. Germline CDR1 reads SGHRS; CDR2 reads YFSETQ. The Oncomine TCR Beta short-read assay was what sequenced the DNA obtained from cultured CD4+ T cells. From the PCR reads, TCRdb called clonotypes with MiXCR, one entry per CDR3 protein. The profile shows roughly 9,000 distinct CDR3 sequences, 51% of them singletons.

The receptor was isolated from a human donor who had recovered from COVID-19. Specimen: CD4+ T cells from blood, cultured in vitro. The rearrangement links TRBV5-1 to TRBJ1-6; 12 positions match TRBD1. CDR3 sequence (DNA): TGCGCCAGCAGCGGCGGGACAGGGGGCGACCTATTGACACCCCTCCACTTT. Translated: CASSGGTGGDLLTPLHF.